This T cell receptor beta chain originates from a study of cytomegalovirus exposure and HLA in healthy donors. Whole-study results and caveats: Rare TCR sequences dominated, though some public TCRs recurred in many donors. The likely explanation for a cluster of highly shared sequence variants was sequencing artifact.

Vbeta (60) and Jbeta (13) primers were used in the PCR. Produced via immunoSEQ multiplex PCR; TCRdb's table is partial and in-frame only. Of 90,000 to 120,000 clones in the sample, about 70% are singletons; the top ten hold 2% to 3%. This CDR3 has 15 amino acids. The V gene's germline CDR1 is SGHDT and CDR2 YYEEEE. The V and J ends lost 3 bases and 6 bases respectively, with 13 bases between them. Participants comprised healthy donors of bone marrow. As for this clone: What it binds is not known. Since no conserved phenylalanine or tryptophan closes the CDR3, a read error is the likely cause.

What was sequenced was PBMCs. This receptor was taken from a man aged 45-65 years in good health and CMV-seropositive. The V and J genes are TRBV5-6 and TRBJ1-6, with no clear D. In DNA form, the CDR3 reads TGTGCCAGCAGCTATGAGACTGGAACTAATTCACCCCTCCACCTT. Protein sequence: CASSYETGTNSPLHL.